The rows below give T cell receptor beta chains drawn from one sample of a study of beta chain features in type 1 diabetes. Sequencing was performed with immunoSEQ multiplex PCR; in TCRdb, only in-frame clones are kept and a portion is missing. The data show about 120,000 clones, 16% seen once. Source material: central memory CD4+ T cells from blood. These receptors were taken from a man younger than 45 with type 1 diabetes. Both conserved end residues are part of each CDR3.

J gene: TRBJ1-2; V gene: TRBV28; CDR3 protein: CAIPKGGDPSNNGYTF
J gene: TRBJ2-7; V gene: TRBV27; CDR3 protein: CASSLIGGATYEQYF
J gene: TRBJ2-1; V gene: TRBV6-1; CDR3 protein: CASSEAEISNEQFF
J gene: TRBJ1-2; V gene: TRBV4-2; CDR3 protein: CASSRDRGPNYGYTF
J gene: TRBJ2-7; V gene: TRBV4-2; CDR3 protein: CASSFRGQGVEQYF
J gene: TRBJ2-7; V gene: TRBV6-5; CDR3 protein: CASTNSYEQYF
J gene: TRBJ2-2; V gene: TRBV18; CDR3 protein: CASSRTGESNTGELFF
J gene: TRBJ2-3; V gene: TRBV7-2; CDR3 protein: CASSPQGKRADTQYF
J gene: TRBJ2-1; V gene: TRBV11-3; CDR3 protein: CASTRLAGGSYNEQFF
J gene: TRBJ2-7; V gene: TRBV18; CDR3 protein: CASSPEIPRSYEQYF
J gene: TRBJ1-5; V gene: TRBV7-2; CDR3 protein: CASSFAAGHQPQHF